The rows below give T cell receptor beta chains drawn from one sample of a study of cytomegalovirus exposure and HLA in healthy donors. Generated by immunoSEQ multiplex PCR, the TCRdb table keeps only in-frame clones and is missing some. This sample has some 170,000 clones, with around nine tenths found just once. The material sequenced was PBMCs. These receptors all stem from a man aged 25-45 years in good health and CMV-seropositive. The CDR3 runs from the conserved cysteine through the conserved F or W. D genes are given only for firm matches. Some rows mark clone size as missing; the rest say once, few, many or name a class of expanded clone.

j_gene,abundance,v_gene,d_gene,CDR3nt,CDR3aa
TRBJ2-7,-,TRBV16,-,TGTGCCAGCAGCCCCAGGAGCTCCTACGAGCAGTACTTC,CASSPRSSYEQYF
TRBJ2-3,-,TRBV5-4,-,TGTGCCAGCAGCTCGAGTTCTTTCCGCACAGATACGCAGTATTTT,CASSSSSFRTDTQYF
TRBJ2-3,-,TRBV6-1,-,TGTGCCAGCAGCCCCACCTGGACAGGCACAGATACGCAGTATTTT,CASSPTWTGTDTQYF
TRBJ1-1,-,TRBV28,-,TGTGCCAGCTTCCCGGAACCGAACACTGAAGCTTTCTTT,CASFPEPNTEAFF
TRBJ2-1,once,TRBV27,-,TGTGCCAGCAGTTTGACGCGGTGGGGTGAGCAGTTCTTC,CASSLTRWGEQFF
TRBJ1-6,-,TRBV4-1,-,TGCGCCAGCAGCCAAGACCCGGCCGGGGATTCACCCCTCCACTTT,CASSQDPAGDSPLHF
TRBJ2-7,-,TRBV4-1,TRBD2,TGCGCCAGCAGCCCCCATAGCGGGAGGGGAAACGAGCAGTACTTC,CASSPHSGRGNEQYF
TRBJ2-7,-,TRBV9,-,TGTGCCAGCAGCGTAGCCAGGGTTACCTACGAGCAGTACTTC,CASSVARVTYEQYF
TRBJ1-6,-,TRBV11-3,TRBD1,TGTGCCAGCAGCCGGGACAGGGGATACTCACCCCTCCACTTT,CASSRDRGYSPLHF
TRBJ2-1,-,TRBV29-1,TRBD2,TGCAGTCGGACTAGCGGAATCTACAATGAGCAGTTCTTC,CSRTSGIYNEQFF
TRBJ2-1,-,TRBV7-2,-,TGTGCCAGCAGCTTAGGATCTCTTGCGGGTGAGCAGTTCTTC,CASSLGSLAGEQFF
TRBJ2-7,-,TRBV7-9,-,TGTGCCAGCAGCTTAGCCGCCAGGGCCTACGAGCAGTACTTC,CASSLAARAYEQYF
TRBJ2-7,-,TRBV7-8,-,TGTGCCAGCAGCCAACCCTCGGGGGCCTACGAGCAGTACTTC,CASSQPSGAYEQYF
TRBJ2-6,-,TRBV27,-,TGTGCCAGCAGTCTGGACGAGGCTGGGGCCAACGTCCTGACTTTC,CASSLDEAGANVLTF
TRBJ1-5,few,TRBV30,-,TGTGCCTGGAGTGTACGCGGACAGCCCCAGCATTTT,CAWSVRGQPQHF
TRBJ1-2,-,TRBV7-6,-,TGTGCCAGCAGTTTACACGGGCGCCAGGACGGCTACACCTTC,CASSLHGRQDGYTF
TRBJ1-2,few,TRBV30,-,TGTGCCTGGAGTAGGACGCTATATGGCTACACCTTC,CAWSRTLYGYTF
TRBJ2-7,-,TRBV7-2,-,TGTGCCAGCAGCTTAGTCCCTAGTTCCTACGAGCAGTACTTC,CASSLVPSSYEQYF
TRBJ2-2,-,TRBV6-6,-,TGTGCCAGCAGTTACTGGGGCGGGGAGCTGTTTTTT,CASSYWGGELFF
TRBJ1-6,few,TRBV7-3,TRBD1,TGTGCCAGCACTACAGGGGCTTCACCCCTCCACTTT,CASTTGASPLHF
TRBJ2-7,-,TRBV29-1,-,TGCAGCGTCCGGGACGGAAGCTCCTACGAGCAGTACTTC,CSVRDGSSYEQYF
TRBJ1-6,-,TRBV7-8,-,TGTGCCAGCAGCCGCAACCGGGACCGGGGAAGGGCGAGTTCACCCCTCCACTTT,CASSRNRDRGRASSPLHF
TRBJ1-5,few,TRBV6-4,-,TGTGCCACCCCGAGAAGGACAGTAGATAGCAATCAGCCCCAGCATTTT,CATPRRTVDSNQPQHF
TRBJ1-5,-,TRBV12-5,-,TGTGCTAGTGCCAAACCGGGGAATAGCAATCAGCCCCAGCATTTT,CASAKPGNSNQPQHF
TRBJ1-5,-,TRBV7-9,-,TGTGCCAGCGGTTGGGGGGATAGCAATCAGCCCCAGCATTTT,CASGWGDSNQPQHF
TRBJ1-1,-,TRBV4-2,-,TGTGCCAGCAGCCAAGCCAGCCTTGGGGCTGAAGCTTTCTTT,CASSQASLGAEAFF
TRBJ1-2,-,TRBV9,TRBD1,TGTGCCAGCAGCGTAGCAGGGACAGGGGCCCCTATGGCTGGTGGCTACACCTTC,CASSVAGTGAPMAGGYTF
TRBJ2-7,-,TRBV6-1,-,TGTGCCAGCAGGAGTCCAGGCAACTACGAGCAGTACTTC,CASRSPGNYEQYF
TRBJ1-1,-,TRBV9,-,TGTGCCAGCAGGGGAGTCAGCACTGAAGCTTTCTTT,CASRGVSTEAFF
TRBJ2-2,-,TRBV5-1,-,TGCGCCAGCAGCCGGGAGAACACCGGGGAGCTGTTTTTT,CASSRENTGELFF
TRBJ1-5,once,TRBV9,-,TGTGCCAGCAGCGTAGAGGGACGGGATCAGCCCCAGCATTTT,CASSVEGRDQPQHF
TRBJ2-3,-,TRBV7-2,TRBD2,TGTGCCAGCAGCTTACTAGCGGGGGGTCCCACAGATACGCAGTATTTT,CASSLLAGGPTDTQYF
TRBJ2-7,-,TRBV29-1,TRBD1,TGCAGCGTATCCAGGGGGTACGAGCAGTACTTC,CSVSRGYEQYF
TRBJ2-1,-,TRBV7-2,TRBD2,TGTGCCAGCAGCCTACGGGGGGGCCCTGAGCAGTTCTTC,CASSLRGGPEQFF
TRBJ2-7,-,TRBV6-1,-,TGTGCCAGCAGTGTGGTGACCACCGCCTCCTACGAGCAGTACTTC,CASSVVTTASYEQYF
TRBJ1-6,-,TRBV6-5,-,TGTGCCAGCAGTTACCGGGGTTCGGGGCATAATTCACCCCTCCACTTT,CASSYRGSGHNSPLHF
TRBJ2-3,-,TRBV5-6,TRBD2,TGTGCCAGCAGCTCCGAGCGGGGATACACAGATACGCAGTATTTT,CASSSERGYTDTQYF